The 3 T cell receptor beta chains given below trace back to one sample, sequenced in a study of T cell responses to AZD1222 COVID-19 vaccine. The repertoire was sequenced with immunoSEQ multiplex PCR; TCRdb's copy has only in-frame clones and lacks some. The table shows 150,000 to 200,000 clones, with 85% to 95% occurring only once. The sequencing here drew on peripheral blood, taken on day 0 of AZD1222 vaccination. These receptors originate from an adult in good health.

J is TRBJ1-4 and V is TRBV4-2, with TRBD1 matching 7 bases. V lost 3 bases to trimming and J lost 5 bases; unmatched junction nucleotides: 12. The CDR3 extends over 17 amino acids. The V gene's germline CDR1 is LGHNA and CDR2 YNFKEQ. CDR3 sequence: CASSHPMGGQQNEKLFF. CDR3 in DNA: TGTGCCAGCAGCCATCCTATGGGGGGACAGCAAAATGAAAAACTGTTTTTT.

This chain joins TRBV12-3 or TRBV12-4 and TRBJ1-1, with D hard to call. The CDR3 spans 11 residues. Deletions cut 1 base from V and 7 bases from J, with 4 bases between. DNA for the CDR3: TGTGCCAGCAGTTTAGGGGATGAAGCTTTCTTT. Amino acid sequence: CASSLGDEAFF.

CDR3 protein: CASSPRSLEWEDTQYF. In nucleotides, the CDR3 is TGTGCCAGCAGCCCCCGTTCCCTTGAATGGGAAGATACGCAGTATTTT. The V call is TRBV9, the J call TRBJ2-3; no clear D gene. The germline CDR1 and CDR2 sequences are SGDLS and YYNGEE. CDR3 length equals 16 residues. V lost 4 bases, J lost 5 bases, and 20 bases lay in between.